Listed below are T cell receptor beta chains from one sample, sequenced in a study of beta chain features in type 1 diabetes. The table came from immunoSEQ multiplex PCR; TCRdb's copy has only in-frame clones and leaves some out. The data contain about 900,000 clones, 17% of them singletons. The sequenced material came from naive CD4+ T cells from blood. These receptors all stem from a woman younger than 35 in good health. CDR3s include the opening cysteine and the closing phenylalanine or tryptophan. The order of the fields is clone size, V gene, J gene, D gene, CDR3 protein, CDR3 DNA. D genes are given only for firm matches. Clone size appears in some rows only: once, few, many, or a class for an expanded clone.

abundance: .; v_gene: TRBV6-6; j_gene: TRBJ1-2; d_gene: .; CDR3aa: CASRTGAYGYTF; CDR3nt: TGTGCCAGCAGGACAGGTGCCTATGGCTACACCTTC
abundance: once; v_gene: TRBV5-4; j_gene: TRBJ2-5; d_gene: .; CDR3aa: CANSTPGLQTATQYF; CDR3nt: TGTGCCAACAGCACGCCGGGACTCCAAACGGCGACCCAGTACTTC
abundance: few; v_gene: TRBV9; j_gene: TRBJ2-2; d_gene: .; CDR3aa: CASSVRTVNTGELFF; CDR3nt: TGTGCCAGCAGCGTACGGACAGTGAACACCGGGGAGCTGTTTTTT
abundance: .; v_gene: TRBV9; j_gene: TRBJ2-1; d_gene: TRBD2; CDR3aa: CASSPSGLAGGLQFF; CDR3nt: TGTGCCAGCAGCCCATCGGGACTAGCGGGAGGGTTGCAGTTCTTC
abundance: .; v_gene: TRBV6-5; j_gene: TRBJ2-3; d_gene: .; CDR3aa: CASSYSEGTDTQYF; CDR3nt: TGTGCCAGCAGTTATTCGGAGGGCACAGATACGCAGTATTTT
abundance: .; v_gene: TRBV5-4; j_gene: TRBJ2-3; d_gene: TRBD2; CDR3aa: CASSLTSGGADTQYF; CDR3nt: TGTGCCAGCAGCTTGACTAGCGGGGGAGCAGATACGCAGTATTTT
abundance: few; v_gene: TRBV29-1; j_gene: TRBJ2-7; d_gene: TRBD2; CDR3aa: CSVHGLAGVYEQYF; CDR3nt: TGCAGCGTTCACGGGCTAGCGGGAGTCTACGAGCAGTACTTC
abundance: .; v_gene: TRBV28; j_gene: TRBJ2-7; d_gene: TRBD2; CDR3aa: CASSLAGGRQEQYF; CDR3nt: TGTGCCAGCAGTCTAGCGGGAGGGCGTCAGGAGCAGTACTTC
abundance: .; v_gene: TRBV19; j_gene: TRBJ2-5; d_gene: TRBD2; CDR3aa: CASSIGGGSKTQYF; CDR3nt: TGTGCCAGTAGTATAGGCGGGGGGTCGAAGACCCAGTACTTC
abundance: .; v_gene: TRBV10-3; j_gene: TRBJ2-5; d_gene: TRBD2; CDR3aa: CAISERLAGGPPAQETQYF; CDR3nt: TGTGCCATCAGTGAGAGACTAGCGGGAGGCCCCCCTGCCCAAGAGACCCAGTACTTC
abundance: .; v_gene: TRBV20-1; j_gene: TRBJ2-1; d_gene: .; CDR3aa: CSADGQSEQFF; CDR3nt: TGCAGTGCTGACGGACAGAGTGAGCAGTTCTTC
abundance: .; v_gene: TRBV5-6; j_gene: TRBJ2-1; d_gene: .; CDR3aa: CASSLIGPGTFYNEQFF; CDR3nt: TGTGCCAGCAGCTTGATCGGCCCCGGGACCTTCTACAATGAGCAGTTCTTC
abundance: .; v_gene: TRBV4-2; j_gene: TRBJ1-4; d_gene: .; CDR3aa: CASRRAQGLSEKLFF; CDR3nt: TGTGCCAGCAGGCGTGCGCAGGGGCTAAGTGAAAAACTGTTTTTT
abundance: few; v_gene: TRBV6-6; j_gene: TRBJ1-3; d_gene: .; CDR3aa: CASSYSNTIYF; CDR3nt: TGTGCCAGCAGTTACTCGAACACCATATATTTT
abundance: .; v_gene: TRBV7-9; j_gene: TRBJ2-7; d_gene: .; CDR3aa: CASSFDSLKFYEQYF; CDR3nt: TGTGCCAGCAGCTTCGACAGCCTCAAGTTCTACGAGCAGTACTTC
abundance: few; v_gene: TRBV6-5; j_gene: TRBJ2-5; d_gene: TRBD2; CDR3aa: CAAAGGETQYF; CDR3nt: TGTGCCGCGGCGGGAGGAGAGACCCAGTACTTC
abundance: .; v_gene: TRBV7-2; j_gene: TRBJ2-1; d_gene: TRBD2; CDR3aa: CASRPPGTRASEQFF; CDR3nt: TGTGCCAGCAGACCGCCCGGGACTAGGGCCAGTGAGCAGTTCTTC
abundance: .; v_gene: TRBV19; j_gene: TRBJ1-2; d_gene: .; CDR3aa: CASRPAGDVYGYTF; CDR3nt: TGTGCCAGTAGGCCCGCAGGGGACGTCTATGGCTACACCTTC
abundance: few; v_gene: TRBV6-5; j_gene: TRBJ2-3; d_gene: .; CDR3aa: CASTIPSTEQYF; CDR3nt: TGTGCCAGCACCATCCCGTCGACAGAGCAGTATTTT
abundance: few; v_gene: TRBV7-7; j_gene: TRBJ2-1; d_gene: TRBD2; CDR3aa: CASSPTSDHNEQFF; CDR3nt: TGTGCTAGCAGCCCAACTAGCGACCACAATGAGCAGTTCTTC
abundance: .; v_gene: TRBV6-6; j_gene: TRBJ1-1; d_gene: TRBD1; CDR3aa: CASRDWDRGQATEAFF; CDR3nt: TGTGCCAGCAGGGATTGGGACAGGGGGCAGGCGACTGAAGCTTTCTTT
abundance: .; v_gene: TRBV5-1; j_gene: TRBJ2-5; d_gene: .; CDR3aa: CASSLVGQQETQYF; CDR3nt: TGCGCCAGCAGCTTGGTAGGGCAGCAAGAGACCCAGTACTTC
abundance: .; v_gene: TRBV27; j_gene: TRBJ2-1; d_gene: TRBD2; CDR3aa: CASRLAGSNEQFF; CDR3nt: TGTGCCAGCCGACTAGCGGGATCGAATGAGCAGTTCTTC
abundance: few; v_gene: TRBV10-2; j_gene: TRBJ2-7; d_gene: TRBD1; CDR3aa: CASSSQGAADEQYF; CDR3nt: TGCGCCAGCAGTTCACAGGGGGCCGCCGACGAGCAGTACTTC
abundance: .; v_gene: TRBV9; j_gene: TRBJ2-5; d_gene: .; CDR3aa: CASSVAQGQGETQYF; CDR3nt: TGTGCCAGCAGCGTAGCTCAGGGGCAAGGAGAGACCCAGTACTTC
abundance: few; v_gene: TRBV28; j_gene: TRBJ1-4; d_gene: .; CDR3aa: CASSPRQRVREKLFF; CDR3nt: TGTGCCAGCAGCCCACGACAGCGAGTGAGAGAAAAACTGTTTTTT
abundance: .; v_gene: TRBV7-8; j_gene: TRBJ2-3; d_gene: .; CDR3aa: CASSPEGLTDTQYF; CDR3nt: TGTGCCAGCAGCCCGGAGGGGCTAACAGATACGCAGTATTTT
abundance: few; v_gene: TRBV10-3; j_gene: TRBJ2-2; d_gene: .; CDR3aa: CAISGTFTGELFF; CDR3nt: TGTGCCATCAGTGGGACCTTCACCGGGGAGCTGTTTTTT
abundance: .; v_gene: TRBV6-5; j_gene: TRBJ2-5; d_gene: TRBD2; CDR3aa: CASSWSGLAGETQYF; CDR3nt: TGTGCCAGCAGTTGGTCGGGACTAGCGGGAGAGACCCAGTACTTC
abundance: few; v_gene: TRBV19; j_gene: TRBJ1-1; d_gene: TRBD1; CDR3aa: CASSKKTPGGGPEAFF; CDR3nt: TGTGCCAGTAGTAAAAAAACCCCAGGGGGCGGCCCTGAAGCTTTCTTT
abundance: .; v_gene: TRBV6-6; j_gene: TRBJ2-7; d_gene: .; CDR3aa: CASSGLGYEQYF; CDR3nt: TGTGCCAGCAGTGGGCTGGGGTACGAGCAGTACTTC
abundance: few; v_gene: TRBV6-6; j_gene: TRBJ2-5; d_gene: .; CDR3aa: CASSYAQETQYF; CDR3nt: TGTGCCAGCAGTTACGCTCAAGAGACCCAGTACTTC
abundance: few; v_gene: TRBV5-8; j_gene: TRBJ2-6; d_gene: .; CDR3aa: CASGGRSSGANVLTF; CDR3nt: TGTGCCAGCGGAGGCCGGAGCTCTGGGGCCAACGTCCTGACTTTC
abundance: .; v_gene: TRBV2; j_gene: TRBJ2-1; d_gene: TRBD2; CDR3aa: CASRAGTSGRLYNEQFF; CDR3nt: TGTGCCAGCAGAGCCGGGACTAGCGGGAGGCTCTACAATGAGCAGTTCTTC
abundance: few; v_gene: TRBV4-2; j_gene: TRBJ2-5; d_gene: .; CDR3aa: CASKPGHLAPETQYF; CDR3nt: TGTGCCAGCAAGCCGGGACACCTGGCCCCAGAGACCCAGTACTTC
abundance: few; v_gene: TRBV10-3; j_gene: TRBJ2-3; d_gene: TRBD1; CDR3aa: CAIRKTGGDTQYF; CDR3nt: TGTGCCATCAGGAAAACAGGGGGAGATACGCAGTATTTT
abundance: .; v_gene: TRBV28; j_gene: TRBJ1-4; d_gene: TRBD1; CDR3aa: CASTGDRDSNNEKLFF; CDR3nt: TGTGCCAGTACCGGGGACCGGGACAGCAATAATGAAAAACTGTTTTTT
abundance: few; v_gene: TRBV25-1; j_gene: TRBJ2-1; d_gene: TRBD2; CDR3aa: CASGLAGGDEQFF; CDR3nt: TGTGCCAGCGGATTAGCGGGAGGCGATGAGCAGTTCTTC
abundance: .; v_gene: TRBV2; j_gene: TRBJ1-1; d_gene: .; CDR3aa: CASKAQGSEAFF; CDR3nt: TGTGCCAGCAAAGCGCAGGGGTCTGAAGCTTTCTTT
abundance: few; v_gene: TRBV4-2; j_gene: TRBJ2-7; d_gene: .; CDR3aa: CASSQDGGSSYEQYF; CDR3nt: TGTGCCAGCAGCCAAGACGGCGGTTCCTCCTACGAGCAGTACTTC
abundance: few; v_gene: TRBV5-6; j_gene: TRBJ2-7; d_gene: .; CDR3aa: CASSLGHIGTLPYEQYF; CDR3nt: TGTGCCAGCAGCTTGGGTCATATCGGGACGCTACCCTACGAGCAGTACTTC
abundance: few; v_gene: TRBV27; j_gene: TRBJ2-1; d_gene: .; CDR3aa: CASSRSVLSSYNEQFF; CDR3nt: TGTGCCAGCAGTCGGAGCGTGCTGAGCTCCTACAATGAGCAGTTCTTC
abundance: few; v_gene: TRBV29-1; j_gene: TRBJ1-1; d_gene: TRBD1; CDR3aa: CSAGQGNTEAFF; CDR3nt: TGCAGCGCGGGACAGGGGAACACTGAAGCTTTCTTT
abundance: few; v_gene: TRBV7-8; j_gene: TRBJ2-7; d_gene: .; CDR3aa: CASVRGREPYEQYF; CDR3nt: TGTGCCAGCGTTAGGGGTCGGGAGCCCTACGAGCAGTACTTC
abundance: .; v_gene: TRBV7-2; j_gene: TRBJ2-1; d_gene: .; CDR3aa: CASSLWGANNEQFF; CDR3nt: TGTGCCAGCAGCTTATGGGGGGCGAACAATGAGCAGTTCTTC
abundance: .; v_gene: TRBV30; j_gene: TRBJ1-1; d_gene: .; CDR3aa: CAWSLRRGPVGGEAFF; CDR3nt: TGTGCCTGGAGCCTTCGACGTGGCCCAGTGGGGGGAGAAGCTTTCTTT
abundance: .; v_gene: TRBV7-9; j_gene: TRBJ1-1; d_gene: .; CDR3aa: CASSLMGGNTEAFF; CDR3nt: TGTGCCAGCAGCTTAATGGGGGGGAACACTGAAGCTTTCTTT
abundance: .; v_gene: TRBV5-4; j_gene: TRBJ2-7; d_gene: TRBD1; CDR3aa: CASSLRNRGHEQYF; CDR3nt: TGTGCCAGCAGCTTGAGAAACAGGGGTCACGAGCAGTACTTC
abundance: .; v_gene: TRBV7-2; j_gene: TRBJ2-1; d_gene: TRBD2; CDR3aa: CASSRREGNEQFF; CDR3nt: TGTGCCAGCAGTAGGAGGGAGGGCAATGAGCAGTTCTTC
abundance: .; v_gene: TRBV10-3; j_gene: TRBJ1-3; d_gene: .; CDR3aa: CAAAPREAGNTIYF; CDR3nt: TGTGCCGCGGCGCCCAGGGAGGCTGGAAACACCATATATTTT
abundance: .; v_gene: TRBV29-1; j_gene: TRBJ2-7; d_gene: .; CDR3aa: CSVGVGPYEQYF; CDR3nt: TGCAGCGTTGGAGTCGGCCCCTACGAGCAGTACTTC